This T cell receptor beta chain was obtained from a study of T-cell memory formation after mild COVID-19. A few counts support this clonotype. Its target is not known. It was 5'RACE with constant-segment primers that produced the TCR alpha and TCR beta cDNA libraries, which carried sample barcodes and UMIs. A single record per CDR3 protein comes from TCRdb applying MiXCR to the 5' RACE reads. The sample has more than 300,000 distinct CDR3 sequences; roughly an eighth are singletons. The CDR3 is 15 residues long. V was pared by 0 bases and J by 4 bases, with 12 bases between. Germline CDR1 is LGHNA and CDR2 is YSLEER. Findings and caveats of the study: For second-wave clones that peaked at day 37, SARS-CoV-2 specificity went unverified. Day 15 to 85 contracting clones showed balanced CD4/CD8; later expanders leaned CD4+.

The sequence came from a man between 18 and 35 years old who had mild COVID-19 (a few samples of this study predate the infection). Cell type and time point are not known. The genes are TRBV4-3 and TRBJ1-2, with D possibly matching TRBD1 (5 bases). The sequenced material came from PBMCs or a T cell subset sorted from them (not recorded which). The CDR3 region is CASSQEVGQIYGYTF. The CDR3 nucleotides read TGCGCCAGCAGCCAAGAGGTCGGACAAATCTATGGCTACACCTTC.